This is a list of T cell receptor beta chains from one sample in a study of blood T cells in healthy people across ages. From the 5' RACE reads, TCRdb called clonotypes with MiXCR, one entry per CDR3 protein. The sample records approximately 690,000 distinct CDR3 sequences, under 70% being singletons. The sample was blood. Receptors were obtained from a man aged 60-69 years in good health. Both conserved end residues are part of each CDR3. A D gene is named only where the DNA matches it firmly. The size field is filled for only some rows; it gives once, few, many or a size class.

v_call,clone_size,j_call,d_call,cdr3_aa,cdr3_nt
TRBV6-2/TRBV6-3,few,TRBJ2-6,NA,CAGHSSGANVLTF,TGTGCCGGACACAGCTCTGGGGCCAACGTCCTGACTTTC
TRBV20-1,NA,TRBJ1-1,TRBD1,CSARAGGQVNTEAFF,TGCAGTGCTAGAGCGGGGGGACAGGTAAACACTGAAGCTTTCTTT
TRBV29-1,NA,TRBJ1-1,TRBD1,CSGTTGGNTEAFF,TGCAGCGGGACGACAGGGGGGAACACTGAAGCTTTCTTT
TRBV12-3/TRBV12-4,many,TRBJ2-3,TRBD2,CASSFGGAADTQYF,TGTGCCAGCAGTTTCGGGGGGGCAGCAGATACGCAGTATTTT
TRBV3-1,NA,TRBJ1-3,NA,CASSLRSGSGNTIYF,TGTGCCAGCAGCCTTCGCTCAGGGTCTGGAAACACCATATATTTT
TRBV12-3/TRBV12-4,NA,TRBJ2-3,NA,CASSLWGGAGTDTQYF,TGTGCCAGCAGTTTGTGGGGGGGCGCAGGCACAGATACGCAGTATTTT
TRBV20-1,few,TRBJ1-1,NA,CSARDPGWGDTEAFF,TGCAGTGCTAGAGATCCCGGGTGGGGGGACACTGAAGCTTTCTTT
TRBV28,few,TRBJ1-2,NA,CASNLGQNYGYTF,TGTGCCAGCAACCTCGGACAAAACTATGGCTACACCTTC
TRBV21-1,NA,TRBJ2-5,NA,CASSKSVFPPSGKETQYF,TGTGCCAGCAGCAAATCAGTATTCCCCCCTAGCGGCAAAGAGACCCAGTACTTC
TRBV15,once,TRBJ2-5,NA,CATSPIAGPGETQYF,TGTGCCACCAGCCCGATCGCGGGTCCGGGGGAGACCCAGTACTTC
TRBV5-1,NA,TRBJ1-1,TRBD1,CASSAGGGIEAFF,TGCGCCAGCAGCGCAGGGGGCGGGATTGAAGCTTTCTTT
TRBV4-2,NA,TRBJ1-1,TRBD1,CASSQVWDRAGRAFF,TGTGCCAGCAGCCAAGTCTGGGACAGGGCGGGTAGAGCTTTCTTT
TRBV20-1,few,TRBJ2-5,NA,CSARDGGGQQETQYF,TGCAGTGCTAGAGATGGGGGGGGGCAGCAAGAGACCCAGTACTTC
TRBV5-1,NA,TRBJ1-2,NA,CTSSQTARGGYTF,TGCACCAGCAGCCAGACAGCCAGGGGAGGCTACACCTTC
TRBV4-1,NA,TRBJ2-1,TRBD2,CASSQDSAGGPYNEQFF,TGCGCCAGCAGCCAAGATTCGGCGGGGGGGCCCTACAATGAGCAGTTCTTC
TRBV12-3/TRBV12-4,NA,TRBJ2-1,NA,CASRATGPHEQFF,TGTGCCAGCAGAGCAACGGGCCCCCATGAGCAGTTCTTC
TRBV7-6,NA,TRBJ2-7,NA,CASSYTRDIRKGAYEQYF,TGTGCCAGCAGTTACACACGGGACATCCGTAAAGGGGCCTACGAGCAGTACTTC
TRBV7-9,few,TRBJ2-6,TRBD1,CASSSGQGLSSGANVLTF,TGTGCCAGCAGCTCTGGACAGGGGTTAAGCTCTGGGGCCAACGTCCTGACTTTC
TRBV6-1,few,TRBJ1-2,NA,CASRDSANYGYTF,TGTGCCAGCAGGGACAGTGCTAACTATGGCTACACCTTC
TRBV20-1,NA,TRBJ2-5,TRBD1,CSAIGTDQETQYF,TGCAGTGCTATCGGGACAGACCAAGAGACCCAGTACTTC
TRBV12-3/TRBV12-4,few,TRBJ1-6,NA,CASTGSYNSPLHF,TGTGCCAGCACCGGCTCCTATAATTCACCCCTCCACTTT
TRBV19,once,TRBJ1-1,NA,CASSIRGLNTEAFF,TGTGCCAGTAGTATAAGGGGCCTTAACACTGAAGCTTTCTTT
TRBV6-6,NA,TRBJ1-1,TRBD1,CASSYRDRPEAFF,TGTGCCAGCAGTTACCGGGACAGGCCTGAAGCTTTCTTT
TRBV10-3,NA,TRBJ2-5,NA,CASREGGSQETQYF,TGTGCCTCCAGGGAGGGGGGGTCGCAAGAGACCCAGTACTTC
TRBV6-2/TRBV6-3,NA,TRBJ2-5,NA,CASSHPNREETQYF,TGTGCCAGCAGTCACCCGAACAGGGAAGAGACCCAGTACTTC
TRBV7-9,NA,TRBJ2-3,NA,CASSFVEQGMDTQYF,TGTGCCAGCAGCTTCGTAGAACAGGGAATGGATACGCAGTATTTT
TRBV7-2,NA,TRBJ1-2,TRBD1,CASSRDSTPGYTF,TGTGCCAGCAGCCGGGACAGCACCCCTGGCTACACCTTC
TRBV27,NA,TRBJ2-5,NA,CASSFFPPAGTQETQYF,TGTGCCAGCAGTTTTTTCCCCCCTGCGGGGACCCAAGAGACCCAGTACTTC
TRBV20-1,few,TRBJ2-5,TRBD2,CSANLAGGPQETQYF,TGCAGTGCGAATCTAGCGGGGGGACCCCAAGAGACCCAGTACTTC
TRBV7-8,few,TRBJ2-1,NA,CASSLAEGEQFF,TGTGCCAGCAGCTTAGCGGAGGGGGAGCAGTTCTTC
TRBV7-9,NA,TRBJ1-5,TRBD1,CASSLDGTVNQPQHF,TGTGCCAGCAGCTTGGATGGGACAGTGAATCAGCCCCAGCATTTT
TRBV9,few,TRBJ2-1,NA,CASSPQVAVNEQFF,TGTGCCAGCAGCCCCCAGGTAGCGGTTAATGAGCAGTTCTTC
TRBV6-2/TRBV6-3,few,TRBJ2-1,TRBD2,CASTLAGEYNEQFF,TGTGCCAGTACCCTAGCGGGGGAGTACAATGAGCAGTTCTTC
TRBV5-1,few,TRBJ2-1,NA,CASSLDGRAYNEQFF,TGCGCCAGCAGCTTGGATGGACGGGCCTACAATGAGCAGTTCTTC
TRBV18,NA,TRBJ2-5,NA,CASSPPSGMRTQYF,TGTGCCAGCTCACCACCCTCGGGGATGCGGACCCAGTACTTC
TRBV5-1,NA,TRBJ2-2,TRBD2,CASSSGTMITGELFF,TGCGCCAGCAGCTCCGGGACTATGATCACCGGGGAGCTGTTTTTT
TRBV29-1,NA,TRBJ2-5,NA,CSVFSVETQYF,TGCAGCGTTTTTTCCGTTGAGACCCAGTACTTC